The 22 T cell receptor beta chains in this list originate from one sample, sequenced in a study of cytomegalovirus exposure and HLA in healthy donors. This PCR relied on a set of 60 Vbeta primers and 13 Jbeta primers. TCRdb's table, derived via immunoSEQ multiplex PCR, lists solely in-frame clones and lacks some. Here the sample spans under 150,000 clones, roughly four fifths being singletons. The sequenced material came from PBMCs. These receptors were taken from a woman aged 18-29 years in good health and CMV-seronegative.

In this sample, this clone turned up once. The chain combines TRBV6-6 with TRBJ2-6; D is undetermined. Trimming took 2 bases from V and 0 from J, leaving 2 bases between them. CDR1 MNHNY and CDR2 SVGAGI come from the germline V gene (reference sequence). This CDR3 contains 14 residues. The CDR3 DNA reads TGTGCCAGCAGTTACCGCTCTGGGGCCAACGTCCTGACTTTC. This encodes CASSYRSGANVLTF.

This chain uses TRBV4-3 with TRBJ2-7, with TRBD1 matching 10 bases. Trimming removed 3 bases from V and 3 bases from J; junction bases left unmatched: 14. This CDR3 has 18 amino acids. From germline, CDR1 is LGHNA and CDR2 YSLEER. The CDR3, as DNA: TGCGCCAGCAGCCACCCGGGACAGGGGTACAGACCCGGCTACGAGCAGTACGTC. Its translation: CASSHPGQGYRPGYEQYV.

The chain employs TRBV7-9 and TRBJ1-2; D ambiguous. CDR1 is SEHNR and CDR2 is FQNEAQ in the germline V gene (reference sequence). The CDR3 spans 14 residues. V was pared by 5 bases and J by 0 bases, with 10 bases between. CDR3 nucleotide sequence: TGTGCCAGCAGCCCGGCGGGGACTAACTATGGCTACACCTTC. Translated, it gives CASSPAGTNYGYTF.

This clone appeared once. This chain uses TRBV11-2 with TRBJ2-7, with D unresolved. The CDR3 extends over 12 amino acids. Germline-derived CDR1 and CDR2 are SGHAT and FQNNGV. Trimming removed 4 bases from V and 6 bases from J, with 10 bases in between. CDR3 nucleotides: TGTGCCAGCAGCTCGCCATGGGCCGAGCAGTACTTC. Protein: CASSSPWAEQYF.

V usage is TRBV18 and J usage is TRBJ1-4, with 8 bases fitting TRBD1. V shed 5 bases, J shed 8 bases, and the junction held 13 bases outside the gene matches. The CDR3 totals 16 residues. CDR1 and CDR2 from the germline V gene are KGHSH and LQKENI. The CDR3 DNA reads TGTGCCAGCTCATCAAAGGCGGACAGGGTAGACGAAAAACTGTTTTTT. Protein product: CASSSKADRVDEKLFF. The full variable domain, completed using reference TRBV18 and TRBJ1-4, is NAGVMQNPRHLVRRRGQEARLRCSPMKGHSHVYWYRQLPEEGLKFMVYLQKENIIDESGMPKERFSAEFPKEGPSILRIQQVVRGDSAAYFCASSSKADRVDEKLFFGSGTQLSVL.

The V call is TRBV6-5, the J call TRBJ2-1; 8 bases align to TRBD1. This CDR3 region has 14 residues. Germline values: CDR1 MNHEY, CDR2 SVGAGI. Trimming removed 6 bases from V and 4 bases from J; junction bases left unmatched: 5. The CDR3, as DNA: TGTGCCAGCAGCCCAGGGGGCCCTTACAATGAGCAGTTCTTC. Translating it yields CASSPGGPYNEQFF.

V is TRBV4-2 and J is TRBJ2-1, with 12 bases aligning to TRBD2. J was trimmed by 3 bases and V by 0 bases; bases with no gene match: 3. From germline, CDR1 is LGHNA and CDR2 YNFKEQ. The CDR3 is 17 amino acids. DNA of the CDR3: TGTGCCAGCAGCCAAGATCTAGCGGGGGGGCTCTACAATGAGCAGTTCTTC. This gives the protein CASSQDLAGGLYNEQFF.

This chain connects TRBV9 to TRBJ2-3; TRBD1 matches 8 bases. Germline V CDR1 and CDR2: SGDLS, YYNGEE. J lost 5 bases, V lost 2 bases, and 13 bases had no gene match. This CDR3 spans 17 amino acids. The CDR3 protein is CASSVRGDRTPQDTQYF. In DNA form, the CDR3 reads TGTGCCAGCAGCGTGAGGGGGGACAGGACCCCACAAGATACGCAGTATTTT.

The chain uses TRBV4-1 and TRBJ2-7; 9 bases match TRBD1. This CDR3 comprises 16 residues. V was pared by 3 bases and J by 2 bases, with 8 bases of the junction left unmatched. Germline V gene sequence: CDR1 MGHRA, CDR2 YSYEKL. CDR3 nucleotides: TGCGCCAGCAGCCAGACGACAGGGGGAAGTACCTACGAGCAGTACTTC. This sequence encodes CASSQTTGGSTYEQYF.

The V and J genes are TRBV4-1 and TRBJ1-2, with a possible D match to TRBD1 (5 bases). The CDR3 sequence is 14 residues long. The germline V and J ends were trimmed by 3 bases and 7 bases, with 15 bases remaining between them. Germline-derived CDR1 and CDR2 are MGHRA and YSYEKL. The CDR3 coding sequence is TGCGCCAGCAGCCACCCGGGACTGGGTGGTGGCTACACCTTC. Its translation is CASSHPGLGGGYTF.

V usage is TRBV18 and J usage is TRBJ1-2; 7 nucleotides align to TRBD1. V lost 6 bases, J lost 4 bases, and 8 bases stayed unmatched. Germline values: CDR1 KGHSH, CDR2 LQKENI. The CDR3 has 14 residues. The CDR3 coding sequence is TGTGCCAGCTCCCCAAACAGGGGAGGCTATGGCTACACCTTC. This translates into CASSPNRGGYGYTF.

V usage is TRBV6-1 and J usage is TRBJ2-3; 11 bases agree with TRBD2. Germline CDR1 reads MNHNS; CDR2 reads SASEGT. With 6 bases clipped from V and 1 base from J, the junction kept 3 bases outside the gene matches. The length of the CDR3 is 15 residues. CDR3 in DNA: TGTGCCAGCAGGGCGGGACTAGCGGGCACAGATACGCAGTATTTT. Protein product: CASRAGLAGTDTQYF.

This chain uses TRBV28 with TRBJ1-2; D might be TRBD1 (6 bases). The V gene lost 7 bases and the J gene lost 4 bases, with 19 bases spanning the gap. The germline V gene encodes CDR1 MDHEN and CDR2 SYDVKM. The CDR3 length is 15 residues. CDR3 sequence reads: CASITGPAGAYGYTF. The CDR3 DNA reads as TGTGCCAGCATCACTGGGCCCGCAGGGGCCTATGGCTACACCTTC.

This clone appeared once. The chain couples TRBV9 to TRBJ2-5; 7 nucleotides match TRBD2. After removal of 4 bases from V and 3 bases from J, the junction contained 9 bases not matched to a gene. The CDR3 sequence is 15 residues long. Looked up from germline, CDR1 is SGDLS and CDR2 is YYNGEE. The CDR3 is CASSPSGRGKETQYF. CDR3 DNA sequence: TGTGCCAGCAGCCCCAGCGGGCGGGGGAAAGAGACCCAGTACTTC.

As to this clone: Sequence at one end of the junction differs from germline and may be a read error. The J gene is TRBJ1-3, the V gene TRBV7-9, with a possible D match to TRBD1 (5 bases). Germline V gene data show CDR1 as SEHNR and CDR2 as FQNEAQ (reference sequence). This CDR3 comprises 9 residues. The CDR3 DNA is TGTGCCAGCAGCTTGGGGCAAGGTTTT. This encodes CASSLGQGF. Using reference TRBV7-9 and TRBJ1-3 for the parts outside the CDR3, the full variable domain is DTGVSQNPRHKITKRGQNVTFRCDPISEHNRLYWYRQTLGQGPEFLTYFQNEAQLEKSRLLSDRFSAERPKGSFSTLEIQRTEQGDSAMYLCASSLGQGFGEGSWLTVV.

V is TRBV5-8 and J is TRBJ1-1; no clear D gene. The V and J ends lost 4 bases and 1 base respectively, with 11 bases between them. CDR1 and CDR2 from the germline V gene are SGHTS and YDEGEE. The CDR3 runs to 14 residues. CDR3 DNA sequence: TGTGCCAGCAGCCCCAATTTGAGGAACACTGAAGCTTTCTTT. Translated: CASSPNLRNTEAFF.

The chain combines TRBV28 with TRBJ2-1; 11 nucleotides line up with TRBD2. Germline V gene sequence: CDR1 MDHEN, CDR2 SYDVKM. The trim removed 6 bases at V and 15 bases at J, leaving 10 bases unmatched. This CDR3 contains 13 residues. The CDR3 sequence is CASRKSALAGVFF. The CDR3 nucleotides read TGTGCCAGCAGGAAAAGTGCACTAGCGGGGGTGTTCTTC.

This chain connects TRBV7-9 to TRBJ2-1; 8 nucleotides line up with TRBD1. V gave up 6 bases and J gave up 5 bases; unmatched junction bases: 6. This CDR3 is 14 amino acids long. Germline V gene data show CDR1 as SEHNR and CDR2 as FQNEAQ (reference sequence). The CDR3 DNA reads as TGTGCCAGCAGACCCGGGACAGGAAACAATGAGCAGTTCTTC. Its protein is CASRPGTGNNEQFF.

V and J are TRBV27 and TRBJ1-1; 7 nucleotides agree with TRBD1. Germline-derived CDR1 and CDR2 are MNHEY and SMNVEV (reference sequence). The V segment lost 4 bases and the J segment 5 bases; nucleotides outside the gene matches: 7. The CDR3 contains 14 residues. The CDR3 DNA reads TGTGCCAGCAGTTACGACAGGGTTGATACTGAAGCTTTCTTT. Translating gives CASSYDRVDTEAFF.

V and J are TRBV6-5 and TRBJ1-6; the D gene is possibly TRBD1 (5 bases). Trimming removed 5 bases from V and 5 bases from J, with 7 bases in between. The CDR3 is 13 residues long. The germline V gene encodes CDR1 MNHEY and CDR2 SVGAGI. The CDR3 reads CASSNRNNSPLHF. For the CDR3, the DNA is TGTGCCAGCAGTAACAGGAATAATTCACCCCTCCACTTT.

CDR3 in amino acids: CASSTSSTDTQYF. The CDR3 DNA reads as TGTGCCAGTAGTACCAGTAGCACAGATACGCAGTATTTT. V usage is TRBV19 and J usage is TRBJ2-3; D unresolved. Germline CDR1 LNHDA, CDR2 SQIVND (reference sequence). The V and J ends lost 4 bases and 0 bases respectively, with 5 bases between them. There are 13 residues in the CDR3.

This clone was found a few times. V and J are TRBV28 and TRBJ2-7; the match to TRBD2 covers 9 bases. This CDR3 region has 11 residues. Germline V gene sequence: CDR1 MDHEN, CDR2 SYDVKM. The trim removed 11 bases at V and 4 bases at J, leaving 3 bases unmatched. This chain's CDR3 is CAGGRAYEQYF. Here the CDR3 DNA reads TGTGCCGGCGGGAGGGCGTACGAGCAGTACTTC.